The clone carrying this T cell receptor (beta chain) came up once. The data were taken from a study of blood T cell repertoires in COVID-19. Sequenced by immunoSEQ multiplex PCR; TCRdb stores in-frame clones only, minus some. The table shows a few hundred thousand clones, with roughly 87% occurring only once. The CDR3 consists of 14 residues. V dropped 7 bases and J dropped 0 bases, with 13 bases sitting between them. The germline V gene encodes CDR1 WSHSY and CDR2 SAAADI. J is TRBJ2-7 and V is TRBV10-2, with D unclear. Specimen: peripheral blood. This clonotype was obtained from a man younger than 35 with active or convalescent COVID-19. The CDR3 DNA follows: TGCGCCAGCAATGCCGCTAGTTTCTCCTACGAGCAGTACTTC. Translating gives CASNAASFSYEQYF.